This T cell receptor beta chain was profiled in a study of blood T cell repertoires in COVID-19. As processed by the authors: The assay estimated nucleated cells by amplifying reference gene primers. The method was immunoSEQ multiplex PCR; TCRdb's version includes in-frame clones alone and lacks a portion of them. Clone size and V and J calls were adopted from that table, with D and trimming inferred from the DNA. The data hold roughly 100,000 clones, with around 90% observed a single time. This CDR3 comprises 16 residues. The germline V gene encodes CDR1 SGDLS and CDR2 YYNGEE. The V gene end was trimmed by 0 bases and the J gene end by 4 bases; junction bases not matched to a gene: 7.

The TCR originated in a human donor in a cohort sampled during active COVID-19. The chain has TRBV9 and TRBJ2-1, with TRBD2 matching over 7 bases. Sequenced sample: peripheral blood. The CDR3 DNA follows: TGTGCCAGCAGCGTAGCGGGCGGGACTAATTACAATGAGCAGTTCTTC. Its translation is CASSVAGGTNYNEQFF.